These T cell receptor beta chains were read from a single sample in a study of OX40 agonist ivuxolimab in advanced cancers. Libraries were prepared by immunoSEQ multiplex PCR; TCRdb keeps only in-frame clonotypes and omits some of them. This sample has tens of thousands of clones, with roughly nine tenths found just once. Source: CD4+ or CD8+ T cells sorted from blood, taken in a trial of the OX40 agonist ivuxolimab. Source of these receptors: an adult with an advanced solid tumor such as melanoma, head and neck, liver or kidney cancer. Each CDR3 is given with its conserved first and last residue. The order of the fields is CDR3 protein, V gene, J gene.

CDR3aa: CASSPSLAGISYNEQFF
v_gene: TRBV18
j_gene: TRBJ2-1

CDR3aa: CAWSVARRLYF
v_gene: TRBV30
j_gene: TRBJ2-7

CDR3aa: CASRVPGDYGYTF
v_gene: TRBV28
j_gene: TRBJ1-2

CDR3aa: CASSEGGAGIVDTQYF
v_gene: TRBV5-1
j_gene: TRBJ2-3

CDR3aa: CASSVIGAGELFF
v_gene: TRBV9
j_gene: TRBJ2-2

CDR3aa: CASSFYEGELFF
v_gene: TRBV27
j_gene: TRBJ2-2

CDR3aa: CASSEVGLAGSIQYF
v_gene: TRBV25-1
j_gene: TRBJ2-4

CDR3aa: CASSTYGLGAFF
v_gene: TRBV27
j_gene: TRBJ1-1

CDR3aa: CASSEGTSGDLRRKQYF
v_gene: TRBV6-1
j_gene: TRBJ2-7

CDR3aa: CASSLAAGRDDYGYTF
v_gene: TRBV7-9
j_gene: TRBJ1-2

CDR3aa: CASSFRQPGQPQHF
v_gene: TRBV5-8
j_gene: TRBJ1-5

CDR3aa: CASRLGPGNTIYF
v_gene: TRBV6-1
j_gene: TRBJ1-3

CDR3aa: CASSFVQGAGRGYTF
v_gene: TRBV7-2
j_gene: TRBJ1-2

CDR3aa: CASSLGRGQGNEKLFF
v_gene: TRBV11-2
j_gene: TRBJ1-4

CDR3aa: CASSQGAWGNQPQHF
v_gene: TRBV21-1
j_gene: TRBJ1-5

CDR3aa: CATREHTNQPQHF
v_gene: TRBV27
j_gene: TRBJ1-5

CDR3aa: CASSPGLSWQPQHF
v_gene: TRBV7-2
j_gene: TRBJ1-5

CDR3aa: CASRLAGAAPSYEQYF
v_gene: TRBV5-1
j_gene: TRBJ2-7

CDR3aa: CASSPRNFYTGELFF
v_gene: TRBV7-9
j_gene: TRBJ2-2

CDR3aa: CASSLSPAGTGNYGYTF
v_gene: TRBV27
j_gene: TRBJ1-2

CDR3aa: CASSVGTGGEQYF
v_gene: TRBV7-8
j_gene: .

CDR3aa: CASSSQGLALSEQFF
v_gene: TRBV6-4
j_gene: TRBJ2-1

CDR3aa: CASSVGDGTALPEAFF
v_gene: TRBV9
j_gene: TRBJ1-1

CDR3aa: CASSFLDQPQHF
v_gene: TRBV7-9
j_gene: TRBJ1-5

CDR3aa: CASGSQNSNQPQHF
v_gene: TRBV12-5
j_gene: TRBJ1-5

CDR3aa: CASSWTSGRSYNEQFF
v_gene: TRBV27
j_gene: TRBJ2-1

CDR3aa: CASSPREFRFAEAFF
v_gene: TRBV5-1
j_gene: TRBJ1-1

CDR3aa: CAVNPGEGSGNTIYF
v_gene: TRBV7-7
j_gene: TRBJ1-3